The 22 T cell receptor beta chains in this list originate from one sample, sequenced in a study of T cells in Graves' hyperthyroidism and ophthalmopathy (dated by TCRdb to between 2017 and 2020). The library was built by means of multiplex PCR. The sample was run on an Illumina HiSeq 2000. The TCR beta CDR3 regions were amplified from the RNA transcripts. The TCR CDR3 was subjected to a first round of RT-PCR using the HTBI primer set and the Qiagen OneStep RT-PCR kit. TCRdb applied fastp at Q25 and MiXCR to the public reads, then kept only in-frame beta chains. When rows share a CDR3 protein, they turn into one entry using the most common DNA and genes. The sample has 250,000 or so distinct CDR3 sequences on record, roughly 15% of them singletons. The leading ten clones occupy over 30% of the sample. The sequencing sample was made of blood. The origin of the receptors is a woman aged 45-65 years with Graves' hyperthyroidism that later progressed to Graves' ophthalmopathy.

This clonotype was recorded a few times. The chain is built from TRBV9 and TRBJ2-5, with 9 bases fitting TRBD2. This CDR3 has 16 amino acids. Germline V gene sequence: CDR1 SGDLS, CDR2 YYNGEE. The trim removed 0 bases at V and 5 bases at J, leaving 8 bases unmatched. CDR3 in DNA: TGTGCCAGCAGCGTAGGAGTAGCGGGAGTGGGTGAGACCCAGTACTTC. It translates to CASSVGVAGVGETQYF.

This clonotype was found many times. The V gene is TRBV18, the J gene TRBJ1-1; 11 positions agree with TRBD1. The CDR3 is made up of 14 amino acids. The junction had 6 bases not matched to a gene; V was cut back by 6 bases and J by 6 bases. The germline CDR1 and CDR2 sequences are KGHSH and LQKENI. The CDR3 reads CASSADRGPAEAFF. As DNA, the CDR3 is TGTGCCAGCTCTGCGGACAGGGGGCCCGCTGAAGCTTTCTTT.

This clonotype was counted ten times or more. V gene TRBV11-2 combines with J gene TRBJ2-1, with D perhaps matching TRBD2 (5 bases). Trimming cost V 2 bases and J 5 bases, with 22 bases left between them. Germline V gene lookup returns CDR1 SGHAT and CDR2 FQNNGV. This CDR3 spans 18 amino acids. The DNA for the CDR3 is TGTGCCAGCAGCTTACACTTCCTTCTCGCGACTAAGGACAATGAGCAGTTCTTC. Its translation is CASSLHFLLATKDNEQFF.

This chain joins TRBV6-1 and TRBJ2-3; 10 nucleotides align to TRBD2. This CDR3 has 14 amino acids. V lost 6 bases and J lost 5; bases outside the gene matches: 5. The germline gives CDR1 MNHNS, CDR2 SASEGT. The CDR3 DNA follows: TGTGCCAGCAGCACTAGCGGGAAAGGAGATACGCAGTATTTT. It is translated as CASSTSGKGDTQYF.

The chain couples TRBV18 to TRBJ2-3; D remains ambiguous. V was trimmed by 0 bases and J by 0 bases, leaving 7 bases between them. CDR1 and CDR2 (germline): KGHSH, LQKENI. This CDR3 has 15 residues. The CDR3 DNA is TGTGCCAGCTCACCACCGGCCTCTAGCACAGATACGCAGTATTTT. It yields the protein CASSPPASSTDTQYF.

This clonotype has a count of ten or more. The CDR3 protein is CASSPTGRAGETQYF. The CDR3 DNA is TGTGCCAGCAGTCCAACGGGACGGGCGGGGGAGACCCAGTACTTC. V is TRBV12-3 or TRBV12-4 and J is TRBJ2-5, with D possibly matching TRBD2 (6 bases). V was cut by 5 bases and J by 5 bases, with 18 bases left in between. The CDR3 contains 15 residues.

This clonotype was seen repeatedly, ten times or more. The chain uses TRBV3-1 and TRBJ1-3; D gene uncertain. The CDR3 is made up of 12 amino acids. In germline, CDR1 is LGHDT, CDR2 YNNKEL (reference sequence). Trimming took 7 bases from V and 4 from J, leaving 8 bases between them. CDR3 in DNA: TGTGCCAGCACCGACTTGGGAAACACCATATATTTT. It yields the protein CASTDLGNTIYF.

In this sample, this clonotype turned up many times. The V call is TRBV20-1, the J call TRBJ2-5, with D possibly being TRBD1 (5 bases). The V gene lost 4 bases and the J gene lost 5 bases, with 17 bases spanning the gap. Germline V gives CDR1 DFQATT, CDR2 SNEGSKA (reference sequence). The CDR3 has 14 residues. Here the CDR3 DNA reads TGCAGTGCTACTTTATCAGGGTTTGCTGAGACCCAGTACTTC. Translated, it gives CSATLSGFAETQYF.

This clonotype was recorded at least ten times. The chain joins TRBV20-1 to TRBJ2-3; no clear D. Trimming removed 0 bases at V and 6 bases at J, with 4 bases between. The length of the CDR3 is 11 residues. Germline V gives CDR1 DFQATT, CDR2 SNEGSKA (reference sequence). This CDR3 reads CSARDWDTQYF. CDR3 nucleotide sequence: TGCAGTGCTAGAGATTGGGATACGCAGTATTTT.

This chain joins TRBV25-1 and TRBJ1-1, with D perhaps matching TRBD1 (5 bases). The CDR3 is 13 residues long. Germline V gene data show CDR1 as MGHDK and CDR2 as SYGVNS. V was shortened by 0 bases and J by 7 bases, with 9 bases between the two germline ends. The CDR3 sequence: CASSEYLGVEAFF. The CDR3 DNA reads as TGTGCCAGCAGTGAATATCTGGGGGTTGAAGCTTTCTTT.

The gene calls are TRBV7-9 and TRBJ1-1; D remains ambiguous. Germline CDR1 SEHNR, CDR2 FQNEAQ (reference sequence). V lost 4 bases and J lost 1, with 13 bases in between. The CDR3 is made up of 15 amino acids. The CDR3 reads CASSSRIVTNTEAFF. DNA of the CDR3: TGTGCCAGCAGCTCCCGTATAGTGACGAACACTGAAGCTTTCTTT. Combining the CDR3 with reference TRBV7-9 and TRBJ1-1 gives the whole variable domain DTGVSQNPRHKITKRGQNVTFRCDPISEHNRLYWYRQTLGQGPEFLTYFQNEAQLEKSRLLSDRFSAERPKGSFSTLEIQRTEQGDSAMYLCASSSRIVTNTEAFFGQGTRLTVV.

The V and J genes are TRBV20-1 and TRBJ1-4; no firm D call. There are 13 residues in the CDR3. Trimming removed 6 bases from V and 6 bases from J, with 14 bases in between. Germline CDR1 reads DFQATT; CDR2 reads SNEGSKA (reference sequence). The CDR3, as DNA: TGCAGTGCCTCGTTACTACCCGATGAAAAACTGTTTTTT. Protein product: CSASLLPDEKLFF.

The rearrangement links TRBV20-1 to TRBJ2-4; no firm D call. The CDR3 has 15 amino acids. Deletions cut 3 bases from V and 2 bases from J, with 14 bases between. Germline CDR1 and CDR2: DFQATT and SNEGSKA (reference sequence). The CDR3 loop is CSARTFPLTKNIQYF. CDR3 DNA: TGCAGTGCTAGGACATTCCCACTAACCAAAAACATTCAGTACTTC.

In its sample, this clonotype was seen many times. The V and J genes are TRBV5-1 and TRBJ2-2; possibly TRBD2 for D (6 bases). The CDR3 sequence is 14 residues long. Germline V gene sequence: CDR1 SGHRS, CDR2 YFSETQ. V dropped 8 bases and J dropped 2 bases, with 13 bases sitting between them. CDR3 bases: TGCGCCAGTACCATTAGCGGTAACACCGGGGAGCTGTTTTTT. This codes for CASTISGNTGELFF.

Notes on this clonotype: At one boundary the junction diverges from the germline segment, which might be a read error. The chain has TRBV12-3 or TRBV12-4 and TRBJ1-4; 9 bases are a match to TRBD1. This CDR3 has 13 residues. For the CDR3, the DNA is TGTACCAGCAGCGGGACAGGGTATGAAAAACTGTTTTTT. Protein: CTSSGTGYEKLFF.

This clonotype showed up many times. The genes are TRBV20-1 and TRBJ2-1; D is unresolved. V shed 6 bases and J shed 1 base, with 19 bases lying between them. CDR1 and CDR2 (germline): DFQATT, SNEGSKA (reference sequence). This CDR3 has 16 amino acids. The CDR3 region is CSAQVGALISYNEQFF. The CDR3, as DNA: TGCAGTGCCCAAGTGGGTGCTCTTATTTCCTACAATGAGCAGTTCTTC.

This clonotype was seen at least ten times. This chain links TRBV12-3 or TRBV12-4 with TRBJ2-3, with D hard to call. CDR3 length: 13 amino acids. Trimming stripped 5 bases from V and 4 bases from J, with 10 bases between. CDR3 region: CASSSNLADTQYF. The CDR3, as DNA: TGTGCCAGCAGTAGTAACCTCGCAGATACGCAGTATTTT.

This clonotype has just a few counts. The CDR3 reads CASSQGRGREEVYEQYF. CDR3 nucleotides: TGTGCCAGCAGCCAAGGGCGAGGGCGGGAGGAAGTCTACGAGCAGTACTTC. The J gene is TRBJ2-7, the V gene TRBV14; 8 bases are shared with TRBD2. V shed 1 base and J 3 bases; nucleotides not matched to a gene: 11. Germline V gives CDR1 SGHDN, CDR2 FVKESK. The CDR3 runs 17 residues.

Note on this clonotype: Being one base from a much bigger clone, this may be a read error. The genes are TRBV24-1 and TRBJ1-2; D ambiguous. CDR1 and CDR2 from the germline V gene are KGHDR and SFDVKD. This CDR3 comprises 12 residues. The CDR3 region has the DNA TGTGCCACCGGTGATCAGCGCTATGGCTACACCTTC. Residues: CATGDQRYGYTF.

This clonotype was found many times. This chain uses TRBV28 with TRBJ2-2, with D unclear. This CDR3 spans 13 amino acids. The germline gives CDR1 MDHEN, CDR2 SYDVKM. Between the trimmed V and J ends, which lost 8 bases and 4 bases, there was a span of 11 bases. CDR3 amino acids: CASPSGRTGELFF. In nucleotides, the CDR3 is TGTGCCAGCCCCAGTGGGCGCACCGGGGAGCTGTTTTTT.

In this sample, this clonotype turned up a few times. This chain links TRBV19 with TRBJ2-7; 10 bases are a match to TRBD2. The CDR3 runs 16 residues. Trimming removed 5 bases from V and 4 bases from J; junction bases left unmatched: 11. The germline CDR1 and CDR2 sequences are LNHDA and SQIVND (reference sequence). The CDR3: CASSSRTSGIQYEQYF. In DNA, the CDR3 is TGTGCCAGTAGTTCCCGGACTAGCGGCATACAATACGAGCAGTACTTC.

The rearrangement joins TRBV2 to TRBJ2-3, with 12 nucleotides matching TRBD1. The CDR3 extends over 15 amino acids. J was trimmed by 6 bases and V by 6 bases; bases with no gene match: 7. Germline CDR1 reads SNHLY; CDR2 reads FYNNEI. CDR3 region: CASSQGGQGADTQYF. For the CDR3, the DNA is TGTGCCAGCAGCCAAGGGGGACAGGGGGCGGATACGCAGTATTTT.